This T cell receptor (beta chain) derives from a study of tumor-infiltrating lymphocytes in primary liver carcinoma. Whole-study context: Each of the samples returned roughly 3.65 to 7.13 million productive TCRbeta reads (a yield similar across tissue types).

TCR beta cDNA was made from around 520 ng total RNA with a constant-region primer. Investigators got TCR beta libraries out of three nested multiplex PCR rounds, done with slightly modified ARM-PCR. The opening two PCR rounds, nine to eleven cycles each, paired TRBV1-TRBV30 forward primers with a C-beta reverse primer. TCRdb re-called the multiplex PCR reads through MiXCR, storing one row per CDR3 protein. The data show 55,000 to 70,000 distinct CDR3 sequences, less than 75% seen once. About this clonotype itself: One end of the junction does not line up with germline, which may come from a read error.

RNA and DNA were co-extracted from around 20-30 mg of unsorted bulk tissue. The proportion of viable tumor cells exceeded 75% in every tumor sample. Germline CDR1 is SGHDT and CDR2 is YYEEEE. The CDR3 loop spans 13 amino acids. Sequenced input: liver tumor tissue from sampling region 2. Subset of the sample: tumor region T2, inferior pole. This rearrangement joins TRBV5-6 to TRBJ2-3; D possibly corresponds to TRBD2 (6 bases). The sequence derives from a man in his forties with primary liver carcinoma and hepatitis B virus infection. CDR3 nucleotides: TGTGCCAACAGCTTCGGGAGCACATATACGCAGTATTTT. Encoded protein: CANSFGSTYTQYF.